This T cell receptor beta chain was identified during a study of naive and memory T cell subsets. An equimolar mix of two oligonucleotides served as the beta constant-region primer for TRBC1 and TRBC2. Ligated cDNA was amplified by four rounds of PCR with nested alpha and beta constant-region primers and SP2. An oligonucleotide with the SP2 primer and a 12-nucleotide UMI was ligated to the cDNA 3' end. One entry per CDR3 protein results from TCRdb running MiXCR on the UMI-ligation and nested PCR reads. The sample comprises about 160,000 distinct CDR3 sequences, about 20% of which are singletons, and 0.11% rests with the top ten. Comments on this clonotype: The antigen is not known.

V was trimmed by 2 bases and J by 4 bases, leaving 13 bases between them. The germline CDR1 and CDR2 sequences are SGHRS and YFSETQ. The CDR3 is 15 amino acids. General study points: A few larger clonotypes appeared in naive repertoires, especially CD8, possibly memory cells re-expressing CD45RA. In naive cells, over 90% of TCR sequences were seen only once.

This clonotype was sampled from a human donor in good health. The chain uses TRBV5-1 and TRBJ2-1; no reliable D call. The sequenced sample consisted of naive CD4+ T cells from blood. CDR3 bases: TGCGCCAGCAGCTTAACCGCAAAGCTATACAATGAGCAGTTCTTC. Protein sequence: CASSLTAKLYNEQFF.